This T cell receptor (beta chain) was identified in a study of CD8 T cells in Susac syndrome. About this clonotype itself: Its antigen remains unknown.

CD8+ and CD4+ T cells from blood underwent TCR beta sequencing, which was carried out in a high-throughput format. Through negative isolation, CD4+ and CD8+ T cells were obtained, while TEMRA cells were enriched using FACS. Germline-derived CDR1 and CDR2 are DFQATT and SNEGSKA (reference sequence). Trimming took 3 bases from V and 4 from J, leaving 13 bases between them. CDR3 length equals 13 residues. Study-wide results and caveats: The authors acknowledged that their TCR sequencing and HLA analysis involved a relatively small number of individuals.

Random hexamers served to reverse transcribe roughly 0.5 to 1 ug RNA. Amplification of TCR beta CDR3 used immunoSEQ multiplex PCR across 54 Vbeta and 13 Jbeta. MiXCR, run by TCRdb on the immunoSEQ multiplex PCR reads, gives a single entry per CDR3 protein. The sample holds some 200,000 distinct CDR3 sequences, roughly 96% seen once. The specimen was CD4+ T cells from PBMCs. The V gene is TRBV20-1, the J gene TRBJ2-7; the D is unclear. This receptor was obtained from a human donor with multiple sclerosis. For the CDR3, the DNA is TGCAGTGCTAGCGACCCAAGGTCTTACGAGCAGTACTTC. Amino acids: CSASDPRSYEQYF.